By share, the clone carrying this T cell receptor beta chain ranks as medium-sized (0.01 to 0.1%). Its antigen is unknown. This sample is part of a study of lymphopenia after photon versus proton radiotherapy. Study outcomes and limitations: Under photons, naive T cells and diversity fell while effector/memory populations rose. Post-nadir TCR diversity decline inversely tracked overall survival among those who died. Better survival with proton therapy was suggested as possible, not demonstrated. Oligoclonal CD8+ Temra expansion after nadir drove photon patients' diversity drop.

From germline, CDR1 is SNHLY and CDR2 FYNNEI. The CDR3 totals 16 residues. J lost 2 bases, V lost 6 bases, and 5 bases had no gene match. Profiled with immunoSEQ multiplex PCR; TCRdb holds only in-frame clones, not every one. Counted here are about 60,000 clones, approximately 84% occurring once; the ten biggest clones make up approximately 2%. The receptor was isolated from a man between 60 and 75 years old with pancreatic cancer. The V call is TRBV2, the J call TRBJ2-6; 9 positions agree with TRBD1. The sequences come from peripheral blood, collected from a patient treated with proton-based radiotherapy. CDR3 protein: CASRPGQGAGANVLTF. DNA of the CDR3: TGTGCCAGCAGGCCGGGACAGGGAGCTGGGGCCAACGTCCTGACTTTC.